This TCR beta chain was identified during a study of siplizumab effects on memory and regulatory T cells. This clone was seen a single time. The target antigen is unknown. The V and J ends lost 5 bases and 3 bases respectively, with 11 bases between them. The germline V gene encodes CDR1 MNHEY and CDR2 SVGAGI. The CDR3 length is 14 residues. Regarding the study as a whole: The mean Treg-derived percentage of mappable alloreactive CD4+ clones was roughly 69% with siplizumab compared with 26.9% in controls. Naive T cells seemed more diverse than memory cells; they also seemed major alloresponse contributors. Just a small share of alloreactive clones was traced back to unstimulated subsets.

Using immunoSEQ multiplex PCR, the repertoire was profiled, and TCRdb retains in-frame clones only, with some absent. The sample includes some 100,000 clones, around 92% of them seen just once. Sequenced material: Tregs sorted from blood. This TCR came from a human donor in good health. The rearrangement links TRBV6-5 to TRBJ1-5; D perhaps matches TRBD1 (5 bases). This chain's CDR3 is CASSRQRYNQPQHF. The DNA of the CDR3 is TGTGCCAGCAGTCGACAGAGATACAATCAGCCCCAGCATTTT.